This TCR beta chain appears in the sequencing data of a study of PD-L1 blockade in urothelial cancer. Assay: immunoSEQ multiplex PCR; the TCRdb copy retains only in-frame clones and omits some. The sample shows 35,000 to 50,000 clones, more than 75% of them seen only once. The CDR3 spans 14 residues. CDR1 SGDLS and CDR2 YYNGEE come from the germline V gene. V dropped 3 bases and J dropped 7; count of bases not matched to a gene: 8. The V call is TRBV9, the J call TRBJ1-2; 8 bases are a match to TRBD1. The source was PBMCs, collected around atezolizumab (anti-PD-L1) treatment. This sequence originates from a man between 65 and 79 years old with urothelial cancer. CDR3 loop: CASSGTGYSSGYTF. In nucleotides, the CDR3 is TGTGCCAGCAGCGGGACAGGGTATTCTTCTGGCTACACCTTC. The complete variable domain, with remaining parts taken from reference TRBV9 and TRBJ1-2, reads DSGVTQTPKHLITATGQRVTLRCSPRSGDLSVYWYQQSLDQGLQFLIQYYNGEERAKGNILERFSAQQFPDLHSELNLSSLELGDSALYFCASSGTGYSSGYTFGSGTRLTVV.